The clone carrying this T cell receptor beta chain has at least ten counts. Its antigen remains unknown. From RNA transcripts, TCR beta CDR3 regions were amplified. With the HTBI primer set, the TCR CDR3 went through a first round of RT-PCR. TCRdb re-called the multiplex PCR reads with MiXCR, one entry per CDR3 protein. The table shows 250,000 to 300,000 distinct CDR3 sequences, with roughly 15% occurring only once. The data are from a study of T cells in Graves' hyperthyroidism and ophthalmopathy. Study summary: Pretreatment peripheral blood was obtained at initial diagnosis. Whole-study results and caveats: A median about 6.2 months before onset, the model predicted ophthalmopathy.

This CDR3 has 16 amino acids. V was pared by 5 bases and J by 5 bases, with 11 bases of the junction left unmatched. Per the germline V gene, CDR1 is MNHNS and CDR2 is SASEGT. Blood was sampled at initial diagnosis of hyperthyroidism, prior to onset of any ophthalmopathy symptoms. The chain has TRBV6-1 and TRBJ2-2; 7 bases map to TRBD2. The TCR sequence derives from a woman aged 40 to 55 with Graves' hyperthyroidism that later progressed to Graves' ophthalmopathy. Sample: blood. The chain's CDR3 is CASSILGGGVTGELFF. The CDR3 nucleotides are TGTGCCAGCAGTATCTTAGGCGGGGGTGTTACCGGGGAGCTGTTTTTT.